This T cell receptor (beta chain) is from a study of blood T cell repertoires in COVID-19. On the study more broadly: Nucleic acid was either cDNA or gDNA, and it came from T cells, B-cell-depleted T cells, or PBMCs.

As originally analysed: Amplification of reference gene primers provided the estimated nucleated cell counts. Using immunoSEQ multiplex PCR, the repertoire was profiled, and TCRdb retains in-frame clones only, with some absent. D and trimming come from the DNA, and the V and J calls and clone size come from that table. The sample has about 280,000 clones, roughly 88% seen once. This TCR came from a woman aged 25 to 39 with active or convalescent COVID-19. The sample was peripheral blood.

CDR3 amino acids: CATSGGAINEQFF. The CDR3 bases are TGTGCCACCAGTGGGGGAGCGATCAATGAGCAGTTCTTC. This chain connects TRBV24-1 to TRBJ2-1, with D perhaps TRBD2 (5 bases). V lost 5 bases, J lost 6 bases, and 10 bases lay in between. The germline gives CDR1 KGHDR, CDR2 SFDVKD. CDR3 length: 13 amino acids.